This passage covers 4 T cell receptor beta chains from one sample sequenced in a study of OX40 agonist ivuxolimab in advanced cancers. Profiled with immunoSEQ multiplex PCR; TCRdb holds only in-frame clones, not every one. The sample carries tens of thousands of clones, 88% recorded once. The sequencing used CD4+ or CD8+ T cells sorted from blood, collected in a trial of the OX40 agonist ivuxolimab. The origin of the receptors is an adult with an advanced solid tumor such as melanoma, head and neck, liver or kidney cancer.

The V call is TRBV9, the J call TRBJ2-1; 8 positions match TRBD1. The length of the CDR3 is 14 residues. The germline gives CDR1 SGDLS, CDR2 YYNGEE. With 6 bases clipped from V and 2 bases from J, the junction kept 4 bases outside the gene matches. CDR3 loop: CASTGQATYNEQFF. DNA of the CDR3: TGTGCCAGCACGGGACAGGCAACCTACAATGAGCAGTTCTTC.

The chain joins TRBV7-9 to TRBJ2-2; TRBD1 matches at 9 bases. There are 17 residues in the CDR3. J gave up 5 bases and V 0 bases, and 7 bases lay outside the gene matches. Per germline, CDR1 SEHNR and CDR2 FQNEAQ (reference sequence). The CDR3 coding sequence is TGTGCCAGCAGCTTAGCGCAGGGGACAGGGATTACCGGGGAGCTGTTTTTT. Translation gives CASSLAQGTGITGELFF.

CDR3 nucleotides: TGTGCCAGCAGCTTGGCCCGGGACACACGGGAATGGGAGCAGTTCTTC. Translated, it gives CASSLARDTREWEQFF. V and J are TRBV5-6 and TRBJ2-1; a weak D match, TRBD1 (6 bases). The CDR3 extends over 16 amino acids. Germline CDR1 and CDR2: SGHDT and YYEEEE. Trimming left V 0 bases short and J 10 bases short, with 20 bases between.

The chain is built from TRBV21-1 and TRBJ2-7; the D segment call TRBD1 is taken from the table without a DNA check. TRBV21-1 is a pseudogene locus. This CDR3 has 14 amino acids. CDR3 loop: CASSPLGADYEQYF. For the CDR3, the DNA is TGTGCCAGCAGCCCGCTGGGGGCAGACTACGAGCAGTACTTC.